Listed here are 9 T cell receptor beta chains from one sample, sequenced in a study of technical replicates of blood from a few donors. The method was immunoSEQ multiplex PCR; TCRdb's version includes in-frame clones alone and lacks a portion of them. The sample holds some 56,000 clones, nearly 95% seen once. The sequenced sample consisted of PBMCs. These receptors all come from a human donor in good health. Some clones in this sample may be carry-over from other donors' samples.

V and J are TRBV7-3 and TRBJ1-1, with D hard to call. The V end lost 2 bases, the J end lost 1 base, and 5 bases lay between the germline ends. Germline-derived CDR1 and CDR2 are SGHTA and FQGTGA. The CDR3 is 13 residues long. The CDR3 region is CASSLQENTEAFF. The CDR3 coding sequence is TGTGCCAGCAGCTTACAGGAGAACACTGAAGCTTTCTTT. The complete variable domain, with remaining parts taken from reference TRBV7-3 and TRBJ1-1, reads GAGVSQTPSNKVTEKGKYVELRCDPISGHTALYWYRQSLGQGPEFLIYFQGTGAADDSGLPNDRFFAVRPEGSVSTLKIQRTERGDSAVYLCASSLQENTEAFFGQGTRLTVV.

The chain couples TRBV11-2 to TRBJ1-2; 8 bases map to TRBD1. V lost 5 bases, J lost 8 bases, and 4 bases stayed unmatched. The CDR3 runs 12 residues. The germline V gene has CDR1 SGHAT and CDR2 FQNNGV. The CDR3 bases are TGTGCCAGCAGCCTAAGGACAGGGGGCTACACCTTC. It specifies CASSLRTGGYTF. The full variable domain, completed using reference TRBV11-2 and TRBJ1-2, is EAGVAQSPRYKIIEKRQSVAFWCNPISGHATLYWYQQILGQGPKLLIQFQNNGVVDDSQLPKDRFSAERLKGVDSTLKIQPAKLEDSAVYLCASSLRTGGYTFGSGTRLTVV.

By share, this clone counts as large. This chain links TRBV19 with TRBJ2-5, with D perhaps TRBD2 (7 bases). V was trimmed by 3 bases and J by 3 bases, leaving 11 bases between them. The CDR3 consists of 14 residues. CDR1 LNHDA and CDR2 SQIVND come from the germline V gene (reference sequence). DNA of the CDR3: TGTGCCAGTAGTATGGGGGCGGGGGAAGAGACCCAGTACTTC. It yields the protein CASSMGAGEETQYF.

In nucleotides, the CDR3 is TGTGCCAGCAGTGCAGAGGGGACAGCACTAGATACGCAGTATTTT. Encoded protein: CASSAEGTALDTQYF. V and J are TRBV2 and TRBJ2-3, with 7 nucleotides matching TRBD1. V lost 4 bases, J lost 5 bases, and 9 bases stayed unmatched. CDR1 SNHLY and CDR2 FYNNEI come from the germline V gene. The CDR3 is 15 amino acids.

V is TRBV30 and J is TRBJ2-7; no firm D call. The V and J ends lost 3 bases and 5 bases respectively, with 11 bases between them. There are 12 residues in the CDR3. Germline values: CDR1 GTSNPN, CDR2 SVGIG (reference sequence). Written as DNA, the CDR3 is TGTGCCTGGAGCGGAATAGCTAACGAGCAGTACTTC. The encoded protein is CAWSGIANEQYF.

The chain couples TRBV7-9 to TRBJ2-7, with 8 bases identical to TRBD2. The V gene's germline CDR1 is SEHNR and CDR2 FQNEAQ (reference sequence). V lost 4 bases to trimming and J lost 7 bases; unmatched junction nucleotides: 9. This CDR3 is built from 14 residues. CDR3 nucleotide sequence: TGTGCCAGCAGCTCCTCGGGGGGGCCGGGGGAGCAGTACTTC. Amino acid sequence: CASSSSGGPGEQYF.

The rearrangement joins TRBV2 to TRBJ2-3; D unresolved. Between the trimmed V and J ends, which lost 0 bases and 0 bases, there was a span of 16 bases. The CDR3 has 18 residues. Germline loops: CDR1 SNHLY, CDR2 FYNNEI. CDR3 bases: TGTGCCAGCAGTGAAGCGCTTCAAACCGTGACTAGCACAGATACGCAGTATTTT. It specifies CASSEALQTVTSTDTQYF.

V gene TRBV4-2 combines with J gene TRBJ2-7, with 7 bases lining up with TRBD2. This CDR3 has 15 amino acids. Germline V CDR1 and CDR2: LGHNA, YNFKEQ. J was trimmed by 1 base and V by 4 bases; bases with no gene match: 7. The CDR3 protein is CASSLRTSGSYEQYF. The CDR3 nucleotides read TGTGCCAGCAGCCTGAGGACTAGTGGGTCCTACGAGCAGTACTTC.

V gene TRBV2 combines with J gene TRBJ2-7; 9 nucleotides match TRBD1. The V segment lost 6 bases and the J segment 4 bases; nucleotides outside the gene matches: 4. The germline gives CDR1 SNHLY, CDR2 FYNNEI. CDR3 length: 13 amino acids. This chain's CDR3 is CASRGQGLYEQYF. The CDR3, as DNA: TGTGCCAGCAGGGGACAGGGTTTGTACGAGCAGTACTTC.